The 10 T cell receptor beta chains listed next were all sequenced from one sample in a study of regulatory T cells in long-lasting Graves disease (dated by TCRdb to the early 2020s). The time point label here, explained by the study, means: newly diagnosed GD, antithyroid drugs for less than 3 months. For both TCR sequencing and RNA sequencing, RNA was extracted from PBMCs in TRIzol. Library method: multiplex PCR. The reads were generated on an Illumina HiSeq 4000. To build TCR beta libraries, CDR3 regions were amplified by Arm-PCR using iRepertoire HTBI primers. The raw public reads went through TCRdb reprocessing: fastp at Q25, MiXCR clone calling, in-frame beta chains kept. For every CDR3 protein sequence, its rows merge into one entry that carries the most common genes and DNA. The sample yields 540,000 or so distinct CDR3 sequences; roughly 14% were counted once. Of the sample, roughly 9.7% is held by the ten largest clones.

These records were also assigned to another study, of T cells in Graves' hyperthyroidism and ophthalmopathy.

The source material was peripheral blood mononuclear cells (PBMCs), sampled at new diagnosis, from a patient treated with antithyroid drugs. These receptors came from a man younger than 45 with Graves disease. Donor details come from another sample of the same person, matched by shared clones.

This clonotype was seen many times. The chain's CDR3 is CASSLVLGNTGELFF. The CDR3 nucleotides read TGCGCCAGCAGCTTGGTCCTCGGAAACACCGGGGAGCTGTTTTTT. The chain uses TRBV5-1 and TRBJ2-2, with D uncertain. This CDR3 comprises 15 residues. Germline assignment: CDR1 SGHRS and CDR2 YFSETQ. V gave up 0 bases and J gave up 2 bases, with 8 bases separating them. The variable domain in full, with the rest retrieved from reference TRBV5-1 and TRBJ2-2, is KAGVTQTPRYLIKTRGQQVTLSCSPISGHRSVSWYQQTPGQGLQFLFEYFSETQRNKGNFPGRFSGRQFSNSRSEMNVSTLELGDSALYLCASSLVLGNTGELFFGEGSRLTVL.

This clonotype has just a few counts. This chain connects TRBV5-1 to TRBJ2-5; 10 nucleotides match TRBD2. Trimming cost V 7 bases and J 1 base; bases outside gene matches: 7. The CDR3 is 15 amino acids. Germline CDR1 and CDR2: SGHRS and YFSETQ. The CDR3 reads CASRSGGGSQETQYF. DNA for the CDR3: TGCGCCAGCCGGAGCGGGGGGGGCTCCCAAGAGACCCAGTACTTC.

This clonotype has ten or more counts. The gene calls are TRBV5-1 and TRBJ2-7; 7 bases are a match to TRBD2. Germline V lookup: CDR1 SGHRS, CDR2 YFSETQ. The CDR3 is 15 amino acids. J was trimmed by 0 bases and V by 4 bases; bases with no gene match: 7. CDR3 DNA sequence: TGCGCCAGCAGCCCGGGCAGGGAGGGCTCCTACGAGCAGTACTTC. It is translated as CASSPGREGSYEQYF. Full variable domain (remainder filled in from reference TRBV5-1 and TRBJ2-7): KAGVTQTPRYLIKTRGQQVTLSCSPISGHRSVSWYQQTPGQGLQFLFEYFSETQRNKGNFPGRFSGRQFSNSRSEMNVSTLELGDSALYLCASSPGREGSYEQYFGPGTRLTVT.

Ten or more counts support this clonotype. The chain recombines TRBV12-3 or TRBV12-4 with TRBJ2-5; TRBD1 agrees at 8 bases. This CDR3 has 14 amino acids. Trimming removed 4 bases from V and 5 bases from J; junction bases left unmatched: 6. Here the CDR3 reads CASSSWGQDETQYF. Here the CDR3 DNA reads TGTGCCAGCAGTTCGTGGGGACAGGACGAGACCCAGTACTTC.

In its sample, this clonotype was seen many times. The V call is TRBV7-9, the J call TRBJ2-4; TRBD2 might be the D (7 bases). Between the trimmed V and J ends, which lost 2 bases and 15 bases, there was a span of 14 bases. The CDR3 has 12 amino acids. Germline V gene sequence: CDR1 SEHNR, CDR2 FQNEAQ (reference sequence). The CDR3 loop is CASSLPQGGWYF. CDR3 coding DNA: TGTGCCAGCAGCTTACCACAGGGAGGGTGGTACTTC.

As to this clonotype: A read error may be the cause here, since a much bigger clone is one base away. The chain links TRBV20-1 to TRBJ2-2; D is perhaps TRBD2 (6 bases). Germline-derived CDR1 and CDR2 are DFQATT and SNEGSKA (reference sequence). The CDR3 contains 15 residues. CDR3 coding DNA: TGCAGTGCTAGAGATCTCGTGGGGAACACCGGGGGGCTGTTTTTT. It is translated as CSARDLVGNTGGLFF.

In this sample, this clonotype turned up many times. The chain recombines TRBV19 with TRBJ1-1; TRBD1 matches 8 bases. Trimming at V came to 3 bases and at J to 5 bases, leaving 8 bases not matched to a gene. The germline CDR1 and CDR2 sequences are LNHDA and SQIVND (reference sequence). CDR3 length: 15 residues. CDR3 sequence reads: CASSMGQAFWTEAFF. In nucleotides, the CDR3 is TGTGCCAGTAGTATGGGACAGGCTTTTTGGACTGAAGCTTTCTTT.

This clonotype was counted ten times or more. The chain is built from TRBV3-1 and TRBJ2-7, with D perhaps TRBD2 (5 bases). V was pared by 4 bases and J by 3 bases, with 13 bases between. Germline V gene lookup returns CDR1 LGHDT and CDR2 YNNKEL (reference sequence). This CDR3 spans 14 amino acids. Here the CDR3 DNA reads TGTGCCAGCAGCCCGAGGGCCAAATACTACGAGCAGTACTTC. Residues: CASSPRAKYYEQYF.

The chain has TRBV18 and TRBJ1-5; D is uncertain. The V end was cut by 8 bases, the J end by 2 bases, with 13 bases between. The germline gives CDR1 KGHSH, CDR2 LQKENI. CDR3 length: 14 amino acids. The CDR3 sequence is CASSPAGGNQPQHF. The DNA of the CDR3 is TGTGCCAGCAGCCCGGCAGGCGGCAATCAGCCCCAGCATTTT.

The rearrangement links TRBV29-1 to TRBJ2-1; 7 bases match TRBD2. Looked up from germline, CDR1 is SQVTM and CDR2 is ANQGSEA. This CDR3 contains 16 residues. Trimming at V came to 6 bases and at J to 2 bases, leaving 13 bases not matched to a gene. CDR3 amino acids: CSVAPGRGRTYNEQFF. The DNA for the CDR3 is TGCAGCGTCGCCCCGGGGAGGGGCAGGACCTACAATGAGCAGTTCTTC.